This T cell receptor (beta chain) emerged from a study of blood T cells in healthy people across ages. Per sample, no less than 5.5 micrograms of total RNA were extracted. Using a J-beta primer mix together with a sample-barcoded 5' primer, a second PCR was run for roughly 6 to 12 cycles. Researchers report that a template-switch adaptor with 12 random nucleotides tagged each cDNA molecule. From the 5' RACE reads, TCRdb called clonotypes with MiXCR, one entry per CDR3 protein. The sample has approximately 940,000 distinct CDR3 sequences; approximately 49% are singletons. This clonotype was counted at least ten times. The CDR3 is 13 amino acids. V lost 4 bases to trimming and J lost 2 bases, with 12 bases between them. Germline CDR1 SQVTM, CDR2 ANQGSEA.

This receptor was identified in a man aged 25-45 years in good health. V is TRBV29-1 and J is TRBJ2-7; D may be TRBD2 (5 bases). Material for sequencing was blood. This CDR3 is CSVGVPGTYEQYF. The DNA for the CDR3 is TGCAGCGTTGGGGTACCGGGAACCTACGAGCAGTACTTC.